This T cell receptor beta chain was identified during a study of CD8 T cells in Susac syndrome. Healthy donors matched for age and sex were used as controls. With random hexamers, reverse transcription was performed on roughly 0.5 to 1 ug of RNA. TCRdb independently ran MiXCR on the immunoSEQ multiplex PCR reads; one entry per CDR3 protein. The data contain about 110,000 distinct CDR3 sequences, approximately 96% of them singletons. The CDR3 runs to 12 residues. From germline, CDR1 is SNHLY and CDR2 FYNNEI. V was cut by 4 bases and J by 4 bases, with 2 bases left in between. The receptor's source is a human donor in good health. J is TRBJ2-6 and V is TRBV2, with D unresolved. The sample consisted of CD4+ T cells from PBMCs. CDR3 sequence reads: CASSVGANVLTF. The DNA for the CDR3 is TGTGCCAGCAGTGTGGGGGCCAACGTCCTGACTTTC.